The 24 T cell receptor beta chains in this list originate from one sample, sequenced in a study of T cells in tumors after PD-1 blockade. Profiled with immunoSEQ multiplex PCR; TCRdb holds only in-frame clones, not every one. The data contain almost 35,000 clones, around 73% of them seen just once; the ten biggest clones take up approximately 40%. Sequencing was performed on PBMCs, taken after anti-PD-1 treatment. The receptors derive from a human donor with basal cell carcinoma.

The V gene is TRBV10-3, the J gene TRBJ1-1; no clear D gene. Per the germline V gene, CDR1 is ENHRY and CDR2 is SYGVKD. Trimming pared 2 bases from V and 2 bases from J, leaving 15 bases between. The CDR3 is 16 residues long. The CDR3 protein is CAISEGSANYNTEAFF. CDR3 nucleotides: TGTGCCATCAGTGAGGGGTCAGCAAATTACAACACTGAAGCTTTCTTT.

A note on this clone: Other DNA variants within this sample encode the same CDR3. The rearrangement links TRBV3-1 (or the pseudogene TRBV3-2) to TRBJ1-6, with D perhaps TRBD1 (5 bases). From germline, CDR1 is LGHDT and CDR2 YNNKEL (reference sequence). CDR3 size: 14 residues. V lost 3 bases and J lost 7, with 10 bases in between. The CDR3 spells CASSQGLGNSPLHF. The CDR3 DNA follows: TGTGCCAGCAGCCAGGGACTGGGGAATTCACCCCTCCACTTT.

This chain uses TRBV7-8 with TRBJ2-5, with TRBD2 matching over 9 bases. This CDR3 is 15 amino acids long. After removal of 1 base from V and 8 bases from J, the junction contained 8 bases not matched to a gene. CDR1 SGHVS and CDR2 FQNEAQ come from the germline V gene. CDR3 loop: CASSLVSAGGGTQYF. CDR3 nucleotide sequence: TGTGCCAGCAGCTTAGTATCCGCGGGAGGGGGAACCCAGTACTTC.

V and J are TRBV6-5 and TRBJ1-2; D uncertain. Germline V gene lookup returns CDR1 MNHEY and CDR2 SVGAGI. Trimming cost V 7 bases and J 8 bases, with 23 bases left between them. The CDR3 has 15 amino acids. As DNA, the CDR3 is TGTGCCAGCACCAAGTCCCCTCCGGGTCTCTACGGCTACACCTTC. It is translated as CASTKSPPGLYGYTF.

The chain couples TRBV7-9 to TRBJ1-2, with TRBD1 matching over 7 bases. Germline CDR1 and CDR2: SEHNR and FQNEAQ (reference sequence). The V segment lost 5 bases and the J segment 0 bases; nucleotides outside the gene matches: 3. This CDR3 spans 14 amino acids. The CDR3 region has the DNA TGTGCCAGCAGCCCAGGGACAGCTAACTATGGCTACACCTTC. It specifies CASSPGTANYGYTF.

The sample holds one count of this clone. The chain carries TRBV7-8 and TRBJ2-1; weak D call: TRBD2 (5 bases). CDR1 and CDR2 from the germline V gene are SGHVS and FQNEAQ. Deletions cut 5 bases from V and 12 bases from J, with 17 bases between. The CDR3 contains 13 residues. The CDR3 spells CASSPDRTRPQFF. The CDR3, as DNA: TGTGCCAGCAGCCCCGATCGGACTCGTCCGCAGTTCTTC.

J is TRBJ1-5 and V is TRBV6-2 or TRBV6-3; D not certain. The V end was cut by 0 bases, the J end by 3 bases, with 12 bases between. This CDR3 is built from 16 residues. CDR1 and CDR2 from the germline V gene are MNHEY and SVGEGT. CDR3 loop: CASSYSKVPFNQPQHF. CDR3 DNA sequence: TGTGCCAGCAGTTACTCGAAGGTACCCTTCAATCAGCCCCAGCATTTT.

The V and J genes are TRBV19 and TRBJ1-4; D remains ambiguous. CDR1 LNHDA and CDR2 SQIVND come from the germline V gene (reference sequence). The ends were cut back, 2 bases at V and 8 bases at J, with 15 bases in the middle. The CDR3 is 15 amino acids. The CDR3 is CASSIPVRFGEKLFF. As DNA, the CDR3 is TGTGCCAGTAGTATACCCGTCCGGTTTGGCGAAAAACTGTTTTTT.

CDR3 region: CASYKTGAQANYGYTF. CDR3 coding DNA: TGTGCCAGCTACAAAACAGGGGCCCAAGCTAACTATGGCTACACCTTC. The J gene is TRBJ1-2, the V gene TRBV2; 7 bases are a match to TRBD1. With 8 bases clipped from V and 0 bases from J, the junction kept 12 bases outside the gene matches. CDR1 and CDR2 from the germline V gene are SNHLY and FYNNEI. The CDR3 runs to 16 residues.

J is TRBJ2-1 and V is TRBV5-1; TRBD1 aligns across 9 bases. The V segment lost 0 bases and the J segment 2 bases; nucleotides outside the gene matches: 0. The CDR3 runs to 15 residues. Germline CDR1 and CDR2: SGHRS and YFSETQ. CDR3 in DNA: TGCGCCAGCAGCTTGGGGACAGGGGCCTACAATGAGCAGTTCTTC. Translating it yields CASSLGTGAYNEQFF. The whole variable domain, remainder taken from reference TRBV5-1 and TRBJ2-1, is KAGVTQTPRYLIKTRGQQVTLSCSPISGHRSVSWYQQTPGQGLQFLFEYFSETQRNKGNFPGRFSGRQFSNSRSEMNVSTLELGDSALYLCASSLGTGAYNEQFFGPGTRLTVL.

The rearrangement links TRBV27 to TRBJ2-5; no firm D call. The CDR3 consists of 15 residues. Germline values: CDR1 MNHEY, CDR2 SMNVEV (reference sequence). Trimming took off 5 bases at V and 4 bases at J, with 17 bases between the two ends. CDR3 DNA: TGTGCCAGCAGTCGCCTAGAGACAATAAGAGAGACCCAGTACTTC. Its translation is CASSRLETIRETQYF.

The V and J genes are TRBV28 and TRBJ1-6, with D perhaps matching TRBD1 (6 bases). CDR3 size: 15 residues. Between the trimmed V and J ends, which lost 4 bases and 9 bases, there was a span of 16 bases. Germline V gene lookup returns CDR1 MDHEN and CDR2 SYDVKM. Here the CDR3 reads CASSSRGQGTSPLHF. The CDR3, as DNA: TGTGCCAGCAGTTCCCGGGGACAAGGGACTTCACCCCTCCACTTT. The full variable domain, with the rest looked up from reference TRBV28 and TRBJ1-6, is DVKVTQSSRYLVKRTGEKVFLECVQDMDHENMFWYRQDPGLGLRLIYFSYDVKMKEKGDIPEGYSVSREKKERFSLILESASTNQTSMYLCASSSRGQGTSPLHFGNGTRLTVT.

The J gene is TRBJ2-7, the V gene TRBV5-1, with 11 bases aligning to TRBD2. Losses at the gene ends were 0 bases for V and 0 bases for J; bases not matched to a gene: 2. Germline V CDR1 and CDR2: SGHRS, YFSETQ. The CDR3 runs 16 residues. The CDR3 DNA sequence: TGCGCCAGCAGCTTGGCCGGGACTAGCGGCTCCTACGAGCAGTACTTC. Protein: CASSLAGTSGSYEQYF.

This clone was observed a single time. This chain joins TRBV28 and TRBJ1-5; tentatively, D is TRBD1 (5 bases). Germline V CDR1 and CDR2: MDHEN, SYDVKM. V shed 6 bases and J shed 4 bases, with 13 bases lying between them. This CDR3 has 14 residues. Here the CDR3 reads CASSTLGGNQPQHF. The CDR3 coding sequence is TGTGCCAGCAGCACACTGGGGGGAAATCAGCCCCAGCATTTT.

Comments on this clone: Other DNA sequences of this sample code for an identical CDR3. The rearrangement joins TRBV28 to TRBJ1-5; the match to TRBD1 covers 8 bases. In germline, CDR1 is MDHEN, CDR2 SYDVKM. The CDR3 consists of 14 residues. V lost 3 bases and J lost 7; bases outside the gene matches: 5. The CDR3, as DNA: TGTGCCAGCAGTTTCACAGGGGGAAGACAGCCCCAGCATTTT. Amino acids: CASSFTGGRQPQHF.

The chain recombines TRBV7-9 with TRBJ2-3; 8 bases are shared with TRBD2. The germline V gene has CDR1 SEHNR and CDR2 FQNEAQ (reference sequence). The CDR3 has 16 residues. With 7 bases clipped from V and 2 bases from J, the junction kept 11 bases outside the gene matches. The CDR3 reads CASNPSAGVSTDTQYF. In nucleotides, the CDR3 is TGTGCCAGCAATCCCTCAGCGGGGGTTTCCACAGATACGCAGTATTTT.

The chain joins TRBV12-1 to TRBJ1-5; TRBD1, the D gene given by the table, was not confirmed from the DNA. TRBV12-1 constitutes a pseudogene. The CDR3 has 15 residues. The CDR3 loop is CASSFADRCCQPQHF. CDR3 DNA sequence: TGTGCCAGCAGCTTTGCCGACAGGTGCTGCCAGCCCCAGCATTTT.

The J gene is TRBJ1-6, the V gene TRBV6-5; TRBD1 agrees at 9 bases. Per the germline V gene, CDR1 is MNHEY and CDR2 is SVGAGI. The CDR3 has 15 residues. Unmatched junction bases numbered 9, after V lost 6 bases and J lost 9 bases. The CDR3 sequence is CASRATGGWGSPLHF. The DNA for the CDR3 is TGTGCCAGCAGAGCCACAGGGGGCTGGGGTTCACCCCTCCACTTT.

The gene calls are TRBV14 and TRBJ2-3; perhaps TRBD2 as D (6 bases). Germline V lookup: CDR1 SGHDN, CDR2 FVKESK. The CDR3 totals 17 residues. Trimming pared 0 bases from V and 6 bases from J, leaving 19 bases between. For the CDR3, the DNA is TGTGCCAGCAGCCAAGAGAGGCGGGGTCGCGGGCGGGATACGCAGTATTTT. Amino acids: CASSQERRGRGRDTQYF. Looking up the rest from reference TRBV14 and TRBJ2-3 gives the full variable domain: EAGVTQFPSHSVIEKGQTVTLRCDPISGHDNLYWYRRVMGKEIKFLLHFVKESKQDESGMPNNRFLAERTGGTYSTLKVQPAELEDSGVYFCASSQERRGRGRDTQYFGPGTRLTVL.

The chain links TRBV30 to TRBJ1-1, with a tentative D call TRBD1 (5 bases). V gave up 3 bases and J gave up 6 bases, with 14 bases separating them. Per the germline V gene, CDR1 is GTSNPN and CDR2 is SVGIG (reference sequence). The CDR3 has 13 amino acids. DNA of the CDR3: TGTGCCTGGAGGGGGCCCCTTCCACCTGAAGCTTTCTTT. It translates to CAWRGPLPPEAFF.

The rearrangement links TRBV6-5 to TRBJ2-7; 9 bases are shared with TRBD1. The CDR3 runs to 14 residues. The V gene end was trimmed by 6 bases and the J gene end by 5 bases; junction bases not matched to a gene: 8. Germline-derived CDR1 and CDR2 are MNHEY and SVGAGI. This CDR3 reads CASSPGTGPNEQYF. In nucleotides, the CDR3 is TGTGCCAGCAGCCCCGGGACAGGGCCAAACGAGCAGTACTTC.

This clone is classed as medium-sized. The chain couples TRBV27 to TRBJ1-2; 10 positions agree with TRBD1. Germline assignment: CDR1 MNHEY and CDR2 SMNVEV (reference sequence). This CDR3 is 16 amino acids long. Trimming cost V 5 bases and J 6 bases; bases outside gene matches: 12. CDR3 nucleotide sequence: TGTGCCAGCAGTCTCACAGACAGGGGGCGCAGCCATGGCTACACCTTC. Translating it yields CASSLTDRGRSHGYTF.

This rearrangement joins TRBV18 to TRBJ2-7; weak D call: TRBD2 (5 bases). The germline V and J ends were trimmed by 6 bases and 3 bases, with 12 bases remaining between them. Germline CDR1 is KGHSH and CDR2 is LQKENI. CDR3 length: 13 residues. The CDR3 spells CASSPGTDYEQYF. The DNA of the CDR3 is TGTGCCAGCTCGCCGGGAACAGACTACGAGCAGTACTTC.

This chain connects TRBV7-9 to TRBJ2-7; tentative D call: TRBD1 (6 bases). CDR1 is SEHNR, CDR2 FQNEAQ, per germline (reference sequence). The CDR3 is 15 amino acids. Trimming removed 3 bases from V and 4 bases from J, with 16 bases in between. This chain's CDR3 is CASSLGTLSRYEQYF. In DNA form, the CDR3 reads TGTGCCAGCAGCTTGGGGACATTGTCAAGATACGAGCAGTACTTC. Looking up the rest from reference TRBV7-9 and TRBJ2-7 gives the full variable domain: DTGVSQNPRHKITKRGQNVTFRCDPISEHNRLYWYRQTLGQGPEFLTYFQNEAQLEKSRLLSDRFSAERPKGSFSTLEIQRTEQGDSAMYLCASSLGTLSRYEQYFGPGTRLTVT.